The 30 T cell receptor beta chains listed next were all sequenced from one sample in a study of blood T cell repertoires in COVID-19. Assay: immunoSEQ multiplex PCR; the TCRdb copy retains only in-frame clones and omits some. The sample lists a few hundred thousand clones, more than 75% occurring once. What was sequenced was PBMCs or T cells enriched from blood (not recorded which). These TCRs come from a man aged 40-55 years in a cohort exposed to, infected with or recovered from COVID-19 (not recorded which).

The genes are TRBV28 and TRBJ1-4, with D tentatively TRBD1 (6 bases). Trimming pared 3 bases from V and 7 bases from J, leaving 15 bases between. Germline-derived CDR1 and CDR2 are MDHEN and SYDVKM. The length of the CDR3 is 15 residues. CDR3: CASSFPGTSVEKLFF. The CDR3 bases are TGTGCCAGCAGTTTCCCCGGGACATCCGTTGAAAAACTGTTTTTT.

V gene TRBV4-1 combines with J gene TRBJ1-5; tentatively, D is TRBD1 (6 bases). In germline, CDR1 is MGHRA, CDR2 YSYEKL. The ends were cut back, 0 bases at V and 7 bases at J, with 16 bases in the middle. The CDR3 extends over 16 amino acids. The CDR3: CASSQDWAGVRQPQHF. DNA for the CDR3: TGCGCCAGCAGCCAAGATTGGGCAGGGGTCCGACAGCCCCAGCATTTT.

This chain joins TRBV11-2 and TRBJ1-5; perhaps TRBD1 as D (5 bases). Between the trimmed V and J ends, which lost 1 base and 0 bases, there was a span of 7 bases. CDR1 is SGHAT and CDR2 is FQNNGV in the germline V gene. The CDR3 runs 15 residues. CDR3 sequence reads: CASSLAGGSNQPQHF. The DNA for the CDR3 is TGTGCCAGCAGCTTAGCGGGGGGTAGCAATCAGCCCCAGCATTTT. The variable domain in full, completed from reference TRBV11-2 and TRBJ1-5, reads EAGVAQSPRYKIIEKRQSVAFWCNPISGHATLYWYQQILGQGPKLLIQFQNNGVVDDSQLPKDRFSAERLKGVDSTLKIQPAKLEDSAVYLCASSLAGGSNQPQHFGDGTRLSIL.

The chain couples TRBV24-1 to TRBJ2-1, with D unresolved. The CDR3 is made up of 12 amino acids. In germline, CDR1 is KGHDR, CDR2 SFDVKD. V gave up 4 bases and J gave up 6 bases, with 6 bases separating them. CDR3 nucleotides: TGTGCCACCAGTGACCCGTTCAATGAGCAGTTCTTC. This gives the protein CATSDPFNEQFF.

This chain uses TRBV11-2 with TRBJ2-7; D is perhaps TRBD2 (6 bases). Germline CDR1 reads SGHAT; CDR2 reads FQNNGV. V lost 1 base to trimming and J lost 3 bases, with 13 bases between them. CDR3 size: 15 residues. The CDR3 loop is CASSLGSSGDYEQYF. For the CDR3, the DNA is TGTGCCAGCAGCTTAGGAAGTAGCGGAGACTACGAGCAGTACTTC.

The chain links TRBV7-3 to TRBJ2-1, with D perhaps TRBD1 (5 bases). The germline V gene encodes CDR1 SGHTA and CDR2 FQGTGA. The CDR3 runs 12 residues. V was trimmed by 3 bases and J by 8 bases, leaving 8 bases between them. CDR3 sequence: CASSFRRDEQFF. Written as DNA, the CDR3 is TGTGCCAGCAGCTTTCGCAGGGATGAGCAGTTCTTC.

This chain joins TRBV24-1 and TRBJ2-5; 9 nucleotides match TRBD1. The CDR3 is 16 residues long. In germline, CDR1 is KGHDR, CDR2 SFDVKD. With V trimmed by 5 bases and J by 4 bases, 10 bases remained unmatched. In DNA form, the CDR3 reads TGTGCCACCAGTGCCTACATCGACAGGGGGATAGAGACCCAGTACTTC. Translated, it gives CATSAYIDRGIETQYF.

This clone was seen once. The chain links TRBV2 to TRBJ2-1; 7 nucleotides agree with TRBD2. This CDR3 has 17 residues. Per the germline V gene, CDR1 is SNHLY and CDR2 is FYNNEI. After removal of 1 base from V and 0 bases from J, the junction contained 6 bases not matched to a gene. This chain's CDR3 is CASSEEASGSSYNEQFF. CDR3 nucleotides: TGTGCCAGCAGTGAAGAGGCTAGCGGTTCCTCCTACAATGAGCAGTTCTTC.

This sequence joins TRBV25-1 and TRBJ2-7; the match to TRBD1 covers 8 bases. V lost 3 bases and J lost 4; bases outside the gene matches: 2. The CDR3 is 13 residues long. Germline V gene data show CDR1 as MGHDK and CDR2 as SYGVNS. This CDR3 reads CASSDDRGYEQYF. In DNA, the CDR3 is TGTGCCAGCAGTGACGACAGGGGTTACGAGCAGTACTTC.

Turning to this clone: Other DNA sequences of this sample code for an identical CDR3. This chain uses TRBV7-9 with TRBJ1-2; D is possibly TRBD1 (5 bases). The CDR3 contains 14 residues. CDR1 SEHNR and CDR2 FQNEAQ come from the germline V gene (reference sequence). The V gene lost 5 bases and the J gene lost 2 bases, with 12 bases spanning the gap. This CDR3 reads CASSLLGQNYGYTF. The CDR3 coding sequence is TGTGCCAGCAGCCTCCTGGGGCAGAACTATGGCTACACCTTC. The complete variable domain, with remaining parts taken from reference TRBV7-9 and TRBJ1-2, reads DTGVSQNPRHKITKRGQNVTFRCDPISEHNRLYWYRQTLGQGPEFLTYFQNEAQLEKSRLLSDRFSAERPKGSFSTLEIQRTEQGDSAMYLCASSLLGQNYGYTFGSGTRLTVV.

The rearrangement links TRBV12-5 to TRBJ1-5, with TRBD1 matching 8 bases. CDR1 and CDR2 from the germline V gene are LGHNT and FRNRAP. V gave up 0 bases and J gave up 9 bases; unmatched junction bases: 10. The CDR3 is 16 amino acids. The CDR3 region is CASGLVAGGLFGPQHF. The CDR3 nucleotides read TGTGCTAGTGGTTTGGTAGCAGGGGGCCTCTTTGGGCCCCAGCATTTT.

The chain has TRBV3-1 (or the pseudogene TRBV3-2) and TRBJ1-2; D possibly corresponds to TRBD1 (5 bases). The CDR3 is 12 amino acids. Germline CDR1 is LGHDT and CDR2 is YNNKEL (reference sequence). V gave up 4 bases and J gave up 3 bases, with 6 bases separating them. CDR3 nucleotide sequence: TGTGCCAGCAGCCCGGGGGACTATGGCTACACCTTC. Amino acid sequence: CASSPGDYGYTF.

This chain connects TRBV3-1 (or the pseudogene TRBV3-2) to TRBJ2-2, with D unclear. This CDR3 has 16 residues. CDR1 LGHDT and CDR2 YNNKEL come from the germline V gene (reference sequence). The V end was cut by 0 bases, the J end by 5 bases, with 13 bases between. The CDR3 sequence is CASSQDRSRGTGELFF. CDR3 in DNA: TGTGCCAGCAGCCAAGATCGCTCGCGAGGTACCGGGGAGCTGTTTTTT.

V is TRBV6-5 and J is TRBJ1-5; 8 nucleotides align to TRBD1. Germline V lookup: CDR1 MNHEY, CDR2 SVGAGI. The CDR3 sequence is 14 residues long. The V segment lost 6 bases and the J segment 6 bases; nucleotides outside the gene matches: 7. In DNA, the CDR3 is TGTGCCAGCAGCCCCGACAGGGGAGCTCAGCCCCAGCATTTT. This translates into CASSPDRGAQPQHF.

This clone appeared once. The V gene is TRBV7-9, the J gene TRBJ1-3; 7 bases line up with TRBD1. This CDR3 region has 14 residues. Per germline, CDR1 SEHNR and CDR2 FQNEAQ (reference sequence). Losses at the gene ends were 5 bases for V and 3 bases for J; bases not matched to a gene: 4. DNA for the CDR3: TGTGCCAGCAGCCCCGGGACAGATGGAAACACCATATATTTT. Protein sequence: CASSPGTDGNTIYF.

Here the CDR3 DNA reads TGTGCCAGCAGCGCCGGACAGGGGTACTCACCCCTCCACTTT. Translated, it gives CASSAGQGYSPLHF. V gene TRBV6-4 combines with J gene TRBJ1-6, with 9 bases identical to TRBD1. Losses at the gene ends were 6 bases for V and 10 bases for J; bases not matched to a gene: 7. CDR1 MRHNA and CDR2 SNTAGT come from the germline V gene. The CDR3 has 14 residues.

This chain uses TRBV7-2 with TRBJ2-3, with 12 bases lining up with TRBD2. CDR3 size: 16 residues. The junction had 12 bases not matched to a gene; V was cut back by 5 bases and J by 9 bases. Germline loops: CDR1 SGHTA, CDR2 FQGNSA. CDR3 coding DNA: TGTGCCAGCAGCACCCTTGGGCTAGCGGGGGGGTCCACGCAGTATTTT. Translating gives CASSTLGLAGGSTQYF.

The chain has TRBV5-5 and TRBJ2-7; tentatively, D is TRBD2 (6 bases). The CDR3 runs 16 residues. Germline CDR1 and CDR2: SGHKS and YYEKEE (reference sequence). The V end lost 2 bases, the J end lost 6 bases, and 21 bases lay between the germline ends. CDR3 residues: CASSFPGGASSGEQYF. In DNA, the CDR3 is TGTGCCAGCAGCTTCCCGGGCGGGGCATCGAGCGGCGAGCAGTACTTC.

The chain links TRBV9 to TRBJ2-1; D is perhaps TRBD2 (6 bases). Per germline, CDR1 SGDLS and CDR2 YYNGEE. The CDR3 extends over 15 amino acids. Trimming cost V 5 bases and J 8 bases, with 20 bases left between them. The CDR3 loop is CASSATRTIVHEQFF. The CDR3 region has the DNA TGTGCCAGCAGTGCGACCCGGACTATCGTCCATGAGCAGTTCTTC.

This chain joins TRBV7-6 and TRBJ2-6; TRBD1 agrees at 7 bases. Germline loops: CDR1 SGHVS, CDR2 FNYEAQ. This CDR3 has 17 amino acids. Unmatched junction bases numbered 12, after V lost 7 bases and J lost 3 bases. For the CDR3, the DNA is TGTGCCAGCACCCAAACAGGGGTCGCATATGGGGCCAACGTCCTGACTTTC. It encodes CASTQTGVAYGANVLTF.

This rearrangement joins TRBV6-5 to TRBJ1-2, with D perhaps TRBD1 (6 bases). The CDR3 contains 14 residues. Germline V CDR1 and CDR2: MNHEY, SVGAGI. V shed 0 bases and J shed 7 bases, with 12 bases lying between them. The CDR3 sequence is CASSYSRGGSGYTF. The CDR3 DNA reads TGTGCCAGCAGTTACTCGAGGGGGGGTAGTGGCTACACCTTC.

The genes are TRBV5-1 and TRBJ1-2; a possible D gene is TRBD1 (6 bases). The CDR3 has 12 residues. The germline V and J ends were trimmed by 1 base and 6 bases, with 7 bases remaining between them. Per germline, CDR1 SGHRS and CDR2 YFSETQ. CDR3 in amino acids: CASSLSGDGYTF. The CDR3, as DNA: TGCGCCAGCAGCTTGTCAGGGGATGGCTACACCTTC.

CDR3 protein: CASSLLGGGRGGDTQYF. In nucleotides, the CDR3 is TGTGCCAGCAGCCTCCTGGGCGGCGGTAGGGGCGGAGATACGCAGTATTTT. The V and J genes are TRBV11-2 and TRBJ2-3; possibly TRBD1 for D (5 bases). Germline V gene lookup returns CDR1 SGHAT and CDR2 FQNNGV. Trimming took off 5 bases at V and 5 bases at J, with 23 bases between the two ends. The CDR3 runs 17 residues.

V is TRBV7-8 and J is TRBJ2-3; D is perhaps TRBD1 (5 bases). The CDR3 runs to 12 residues. V was cut by 5 bases and J by 9 bases, with 12 bases left in between. In germline, CDR1 is SGHVS, CDR2 FQNEAQ. CDR3 sequence reads: CASSQQVRTQYF. In DNA, the CDR3 is TGTGCCAGCAGCCAACAGGTTAGGACGCAGTATTTT.

The chain carries TRBV5-4 and TRBJ1-2; tentative D call: TRBD1 (5 bases). This CDR3 contains 15 residues. CDR1 and CDR2 (germline): SGHNT, YYREEE (reference sequence). The ends were cut back, 0 bases at V and 6 bases at J, with 15 bases in the middle. DNA for the CDR3: TGTGCCAGCAGCTTGGCGGGGCAGGGACTTGATGGCTACACCTTC. It specifies CASSLAGQGLDGYTF. Drawing the rest from reference TRBV5-4 and TRBJ1-2, the complete variable domain is ETGVTQSPTHLIKTRGQQVTLRCSSQSGHNTVSWYQQALGQGPQFIFQYYREEENGRGNFPPRFSGLQFPNYSSELNVNALELDDSALYLCASSLAGQGLDGYTFGSGTRLTVV.

The V gene is TRBV5-1, the J gene TRBJ2-7, with TRBD2 as a possible D gene (5 bases). Germline CDR1 reads SGHRS; CDR2 reads YFSETQ. The ends were cut back, 3 bases at V and 7 bases at J, with 14 bases in the middle. CDR3 size: 13 residues. The chain's CDR3 is CASSSRPGGEQYF. CDR3 sequence (DNA): TGCGCCAGCAGCTCCCGACCCGGAGGAGAGCAGTACTTC. Filled out from reference TRBV5-1 and TRBJ2-7, the complete variable domain reads KAGVTQTPRYLIKTRGQQVTLSCSPISGHRSVSWYQQTPGQGLQFLFEYFSETQRNKGNFPGRFSGRQFSNSRSEMNVSTLELGDSALYLCASSSRPGGEQYFGPGTRLTVT.

The chain couples TRBV10-3 to TRBJ2-3, with D maybe TRBD2 (5 bases). Between the trimmed V and J ends, which lost 1 base and 9 bases, there was a span of 8 bases. The CDR3 consists of 12 residues. CDR1 is ENHRY, CDR2 SYGVKD, per germline. The CDR3 bases are TGTGCCATCAGTGAGTGGGAGAGGACGCAGTATTTT. Protein product: CAISEWERTQYF.

This chain uses TRBV6-4 with TRBJ1-2; D gene ambiguous. Per the germline V gene, CDR1 is MRHNA and CDR2 is SNTAGT. The germline V and J ends were trimmed by 4 bases and 2 bases, with 8 bases remaining between them. This CDR3 contains 13 residues. Here the CDR3 reads CASSVTLNYGYTF. DNA of the CDR3: TGTGCCAGCAGTGTTACACTAAACTATGGCTACACCTTC.

CDR3 loop: CASSPNAPTPRRDTEAFF. CDR3 nucleotides: TGCGCCAGCAGTCCGAATGCCCCCACTCCAAGACGGGACACTGAAGCTTTCTTT. The V call is TRBV23-1, the J call TRBJ1-1, with no clear D. TRBV23-1 is annotated as an ORF whose role is uncertain. The V and J ends lost 4 bases and 3 bases respectively, with 24 bases between them. This CDR3 has 18 residues.

The chain is built from TRBV27 and TRBJ1-4; D is possibly TRBD1 (5 bases). This CDR3 region has 16 residues. Trimming took 5 bases from V and 4 from J, leaving 17 bases between them. Germline loops: CDR1 MNHEY, CDR2 SMNVEV (reference sequence). The DNA for the CDR3 is TGTGCCAGCAGTCTTAGGGGAACGGGGGATAATGAAAAACTGTTTTTT. Its translation is CASSLRGTGDNEKLFF.